These 10 T cell receptor beta chains originate from one sample sequenced in a study of blood T cell repertoires in COVID-19. Clones were sequenced by immunoSEQ multiplex PCR, and TCRdb holds only the in-frame ones, with some missing. The top ten hold 4.5% to 6% of the sample, which has some 47,000 clones, roughly 87% seen once. The sample taken for sequencing was peripheral blood. These receptors all come from a man between 60 and 70 years old with active COVID-19.

The rearrangement uses TRBV4-3 and TRBJ2-3, with D possibly TRBD2 on 5 matching bases. Germline assignment: CDR1 LGHNA and CDR2 YSLEER. The V end was cut by 2 bases, the J end by 5 bases, with 11 bases between. The CDR3 contains 14 residues. CDR3 loop: CASSQRTAEDTQYF. The CDR3 DNA reads as TGCGCCAGCAGCCAAAGGACTGCTGAAGATACGCAGTATTTT.

V and J are TRBV19 and TRBJ2-3; 15 bases are a match to TRBD2. Looked up from germline, CDR1 is LNHDA and CDR2 is SQIVND (reference sequence). V lost 4 bases, J lost 4 bases, and 9 bases stayed unmatched. The CDR3 runs to 18 residues. The CDR3 loop reads CASSTSGLAGGLPDTQYF. CDR3 DNA: TGTGCCAGTAGTACCTCGGGACTAGCGGGAGGCTTACCAGATACGCAGTATTTT.

The chain combines TRBV25-1 with TRBJ2-2, with D possibly being TRBD2 (6 bases). The CDR3 runs to 18 residues. The germline V gene has CDR1 MGHDK and CDR2 SYGVNS. The germline V and J ends were trimmed by 3 bases and 7 bases, with 24 bases remaining between them. The CDR3 coding sequence is TGTGCCAGCAGTGATTCAGGAGCTCGGCGGGGTGTTGGCGGGGAGCTGTTTTTT. Translating it yields CASSDSGARRGVGGELFF.

The gene calls are TRBV27 and TRBJ1-2; D is ambiguous. V lost 2 bases, J lost 8 bases, and 12 bases lay in between. This CDR3 spans 13 amino acids. CDR1 and CDR2 (germline): MNHEY, SMNVEV (reference sequence). CDR3 nucleotides: TGTGCCAGCAGTTTACGGGGATCGGGCGGCTACACCTTC. Translated, it gives CASSLRGSGGYTF.

As DNA, the CDR3 is TGTGCCAGCAGTTCCCCCCATGGGATTGTCAGGGCGAACACTGAAGCTTTCTTT. Protein: CASSSPHGIVRANTEAFF. The chain couples TRBV27 to TRBJ1-1, with D maybe TRBD1 (5 bases). With 4 bases removed from V and 1 base from J, the gap between germline ends came to 22 bases. CDR3 size: 18 residues. Germline CDR1 reads MNHEY; CDR2 reads SMNVEV (reference sequence).

The sample holds one count of this clone. The chain joins TRBV7-9 to TRBJ2-5, with D possibly TRBD2 on 5 matching bases. Germline CDR1 reads SEHNR; CDR2 reads FQNEAQ (reference sequence). V was cut by 3 bases and J by 0 bases, with 8 bases left in between. The CDR3 length is 14 residues. CDR3 region: CASSLRGNQETQYF. The CDR3 DNA is TGTGCCAGCAGCTTGAGAGGGAACCAAGAGACCCAGTACTTC.

This chain links TRBV27 with TRBJ1-2, with 7 bases lining up with TRBD1. Germline assignment: CDR1 MNHEY and CDR2 SMNVEV (reference sequence). This CDR3 is built from 15 residues. The V segment lost 1 base and the J segment 4 bases; nucleotides outside the gene matches: 6. In DNA form, the CDR3 reads TGTGCCAGCAGTTTATTAGGGGACAGTGTCTATGGCTACACCTTC. Protein sequence: CASSLLGDSVYGYTF.

CDR3 residues: CASSPLDRVTGNTIYF. The CDR3 nucleotides are TGTGCCAGCAGCCCCTTGGACAGGGTGACCGGAAACACCATATATTTT. The chain couples TRBV11-2 to TRBJ1-3; TRBD1 aligns across 8 bases. This CDR3 has 16 residues. After removal of 5 bases from V and 4 bases from J, the junction contained 10 bases not matched to a gene. Germline V gene data show CDR1 as SGHAT and CDR2 as FQNNGV.

This clone was found once. J is TRBJ2-3 and V is TRBV6-2 or TRBV6-3; TRBD2 matches 8 bases. The J segment lost 4 bases and the V segment lost 5 bases, leaving 8 bases of the junction unmatched. The CDR3 consists of 15 residues. Germline V gene data show CDR1 as MNHEY and CDR2 as SVGEGT. The CDR3 DNA reads TGTGCCAGCAGTACGCCGGGACTAGTTTCAGATACGCAGTATTTT. It specifies CASSTPGLVSDTQYF.

The rearrangement links TRBV24-1 to TRBJ2-2; TRBD2 matches 8 bases. With 2 bases clipped from V and 4 bases from J, the junction kept 8 bases outside the gene matches. The germline V gene encodes CDR1 KGHDR and CDR2 SFDVKD. CDR3 length: 17 amino acids. The CDR3 loop reads CATSDYAAGDVTGELFF. Written as DNA, the CDR3 is TGTGCCACCAGTGATTATGCAGCGGGGGATGTCACCGGGGAGCTGTTTTTT.